This T cell receptor beta chain was profiled in a study of early T cells in non-severe SARS-CoV-2 infection. TCRdb reprocessed the 5' RACE reads via MiXCR and lists one record per CDR3 protein. The data show roughly 100,000 distinct CDR3 sequences, about 12% seen once. In this sample, this clonotype turned up a few times. The antigen remains undetermined. Findings and caveats of the study: Private and CD4 specificities were missed by VDJdb matching, skewed to anti-spike CD8.

This CDR3 contains 16 residues. CDR1 and CDR2 from the germline V gene are SGHDT and YYEEEE. The ends lost 4 bases at V and 5 bases at J; junction bases unmatched: 14. This rearrangement joins TRBV5-6 to TRBJ1-2; 7 bases map to TRBD1. The sequenced material came from whole blood. The TCR sequence derives from an adult who was a healthcare worker with PCR-confirmed SARS-CoV-2 infection or an uninfected control (not recorded which). The CDR3 protein is CASSPPQGGLEYGYTF. CDR3 in DNA: TGTGCCAGCAGCCCTCCCCAGGGGGGTCTAGAATATGGCTACACCTTC.